The 28 T cell receptor beta chains presented below share a single source sample, sequenced in a study of brain metastases from non-small cell lung cancer. Assay: immunoSEQ multiplex PCR; the TCRdb copy retains only in-frame clones and omits some. Of 13,000 to 15,000 clones detected, approximately 83% appear once; the ten largest clones hold 6% to 9%. The sequenced sample was primary lung tumor tissue. The receptors were sampled from a donor at least 40 years old with non-small cell lung cancer.

The CDR3 DNA reads TGTGCCAGCAGCTTGGCCGGGGGGCGGTCCTACAATGAGCAGTTCTTC. This codes for CASSLAGGRSYNEQFF. The gene calls are TRBV5-4 and TRBJ2-1; D may be TRBD2 (7 bases). Germline assignment: CDR1 SGHNT and CDR2 YYREEE (reference sequence). The CDR3 contains 16 residues. Trimming took 0 bases from V and 1 from J, leaving 11 bases between them. Looking up the rest from reference TRBV5-4 and TRBJ2-1 gives the full variable domain: ETGVTQSPTHLIKTRGQQVTLRCSSQSGHNTVSWYQQALGQGPQFIFQYYREEENGRGNFPPRFSGLQFPNYSSELNVNALELDDSALYLCASSLAGGRSYNEQFFGPGTRLTVL.

This chain uses TRBV12-2 with TRBJ2-5. TRBV12-2 is flagged as a pseudogene. This CDR3 comprises 17 residues. The CDR3 loop is CASRLVGGQGTQETQYF. The CDR3 DNA follows: TGTGCAAGTCGCTTAGTAGGGGGGCAGGGGACTCAAGAGACCCAGTACTTC.

The chain carries TRBV27 and TRBJ2-1; the D gene is possibly TRBD1 (6 bases). The CDR3 length is 12 residues. The germline V gene has CDR1 MNHEY and CDR2 SMNVEV (reference sequence). V lost 5 bases and J lost 9, with 11 bases in between. CDR3 loop: CASSHRVSEQFF. CDR3 sequence (DNA): TGTGCCAGCAGTCACAGGGTATCTGAGCAGTTCTTC.

This clone occurred a few times. Here the CDR3 DNA reads TGTGCCAGCAATACGGCAGGTCAGCCCCAGCATTTT. Translating gives CASNTAGQPQHF. The V gene is TRBV12-3 or TRBV12-4, the J gene TRBJ1-5; D is uncertain. This CDR3 has 12 amino acids. Deletions cut 7 bases from V and 6 bases from J, with 10 bases between.

The chain employs TRBV5-1 and TRBJ2-7; unclear D gene. The length of the CDR3 is 18 residues. CDR1 SGHRS and CDR2 YFSETQ come from the germline V gene. V was trimmed by 0 bases and J by 0 bases, leaving 19 bases between them. In DNA form, the CDR3 reads TGCGCCAGCAGCTTGGACACGGGCCCGTTGCCAGGCTCCTACGAGCAGTACTTC. It translates to CASSLDTGPLPGSYEQYF.

This chain joins TRBV4-1 and TRBJ2-7; D is possibly TRBD2 (5 bases). This CDR3 region has 16 residues. The V gene's germline CDR1 is MGHRA and CDR2 YSYEKL. Trimming removed 2 bases from V and 5 bases from J, with 19 bases in between. For the CDR3, the DNA is TGCGCCAGCAGCCAAACCGACCCGGGATTCATGGACGAGCAGTACTTC. As protein: CASSQTDPGFMDEQYF.

This clone was seen only a few times. This sequence joins TRBV21-1 and TRBJ2-7; the table gives TRBD2 as D, unverified against the DNA. TRBV21-1 counts as a pseudogene. CDR3 length equals 14 residues. The CDR3 loop is CASRGSRGAYEQYV. DNA of the CDR3: TGTGCCAGCAGGGGATCGCGGGGGGCCTACGAGCAGTACGTC.

The chain couples TRBV24-1 to TRBJ2-1, with TRBD1 identical over 9 bases. V was clipped by 4 bases and J by 6 bases; unmatched bases: 6. Germline V gene sequence: CDR1 KGHDR, CDR2 SFDVKD. This CDR3 has 15 amino acids. CDR3 nucleotides: TGTGCCACCAGTGAACCGGGACAGGGCGGCAATGAGCAGTTCTTC. This gives the protein CATSEPGQGGNEQFF.

This rearrangement joins TRBV18 to TRBJ2-7; D assignment may be TRBD1 or TRBD2 (5 bases each). The CDR3 is 14 residues long. Germline-derived CDR1 and CDR2 are KGHSH and LQKENI. V was trimmed by 2 bases and J by 7 bases, leaving 15 bases between them. The CDR3 reads CASSPGLGRGEQYF. DNA of the CDR3: TGTGCCAGCTCACCAGGCCTGGGGCGCGGGGAGCAGTACTTC. Combining the CDR3 with reference TRBV18 and TRBJ2-7 gives the whole variable domain NAGVMQNPRHLVRRRGQEARLRCSPMKGHSHVYWYRQLPEEGLKFMVYLQKENIIDESGMPKERFSAEFPKEGPSILRIQQVVRGDSAAYFCASSPGLGRGEQYFGPGTRLTVT.

The chain carries TRBV3-1 (or the pseudogene TRBV3-2) and TRBJ1-1; D is uncertain. This CDR3 contains 12 residues. Germline assignment: CDR1 LGHDT and CDR2 YNNKEL (reference sequence). V was trimmed by 7 bases and J by 1 base, leaving 7 bases between them. CDR3 in DNA: TGTGCCAGCACACGACAGAACACTGAAGCTTTCTTT. Amino acids: CASTRQNTEAFF.

The chain uses TRBV19 and TRBJ1-5, with TRBD1 matching over 7 bases. Trimming took 3 bases from V and 10 from J; bases not matched to a gene: 6. Germline CDR1 is LNHDA and CDR2 is SQIVND (reference sequence). The CDR3 extends over 13 amino acids. CDR3 amino acids: CASSIGTVFPQHF. Here the CDR3 DNA reads TGTGCCAGTAGTATCGGGACAGTTTTTCCCCAGCATTTT. The full variable domain, in which reference TRBV19 and TRBJ1-5 provide the parts outside the CDR3, is DGGITQSPKYLFRKEGQNVTLSCEQNLNHDAMYWYRQDPGQGLRLIYYSQIVNDFQKGDIAEGYSVSREKKESFPLTVTSAQKNPTAFYLCASSIGTVFPQHFGDGTRLSIL.

The rearrangement joins TRBV18 to TRBJ1-2; a weak D match, TRBD1 (6 bases). The V end lost 6 bases, the J end lost 3 bases, and 23 bases lay between the germline ends. This CDR3 is built from 17 residues. The germline CDR1 and CDR2 sequences are KGHSH and LQKENI. The CDR3 region is CASSSWALQGFHYGYTF. The CDR3 DNA sequence: TGTGCCAGCTCCTCCTGGGCGTTACAGGGATTTCACTATGGCTACACCTTC.

The CDR3 sequence: CASRSGTGVFGYTF. The CDR3, as DNA: TGTGCCAGCAGGTCCGGGACAGGGGTCTTTGGCTACACCTTC. The rearrangement links TRBV6-5 to TRBJ1-2; 10 nucleotides line up with TRBD1. Germline V gene sequence: CDR1 MNHEY, CDR2 SVGAGI. The CDR3 loop spans 14 amino acids. Losses at the gene ends were 6 bases for V and 7 bases for J; bases not matched to a gene: 8.

V gene TRBV18 combines with J gene TRBJ1-1; perhaps TRBD1 as D (5 bases). The CDR3 sequence is 14 residues long. V shed 2 bases and J shed 1 base, with 8 bases lying between them. The germline gives CDR1 KGHSH, CDR2 LQKENI. Here the CDR3 reads CASSPIGENTEAFF. CDR3 in DNA: TGTGCCAGCTCACCAATAGGGGAGAACACTGAAGCTTTCTTT.

CDR3 DNA sequence: TGTGCCACCAGTGATTTGAGCGGGGGGTCTCAAAATGAGCAGTTCTTC. Translated: CATSDLSGGSQNEQFF. The J gene is TRBJ2-1, the V gene TRBV24-1, with 9 bases aligning to TRBD2. This CDR3 is built from 16 residues. Trimming at V came to 0 bases and at J to 7 bases, leaving 6 bases not matched to a gene. Germline CDR1 KGHDR, CDR2 SFDVKD.

V gene TRBV2 combines with J gene TRBJ2-5; 10 bases agree with TRBD2. V shed 8 bases, J shed 1 base, and the junction held 13 bases outside the gene matches. Germline V gene lookup returns CDR1 SNHLY and CDR2 FYNNEI. The CDR3 totals 17 residues. CDR3 protein: CASLSGTSEGVQETQYF. Here the CDR3 DNA reads TGTGCCAGCCTCTCCGGGACTAGCGAGGGGGTCCAAGAGACCCAGTACTTC.

The V call is TRBV27, the J call TRBJ1-1; TRBD1 agrees at 10 bases. The CDR3 extends over 16 amino acids. V lost 7 bases, J lost 0 bases, and 8 bases stayed unmatched. Germline V CDR1 and CDR2: MNHEY, SMNVEV (reference sequence). For the CDR3, the DNA is TGTGCCAGCAACCCGGGACAGGGGACTATGAACACTGAAGCTTTCTTT. Protein sequence: CASNPGQGTMNTEAFF.

The rearrangement links TRBV9 to TRBJ2-5; D gene ambiguous. The CDR3 sequence is 15 residues long. The germline V and J ends were trimmed by 4 bases and 5 bases, with 18 bases remaining between them. Germline V gives CDR1 SGDLS, CDR2 YYNGEE. CDR3 region: CASSPYLTGRETQYF. In DNA form, the CDR3 reads TGTGCCAGCAGCCCGTACCTGACTGGCCGGGAGACCCAGTACTTC.

The chain joins TRBV7-8 to TRBJ2-1, with no clear D. V dropped 0 bases and J dropped 10 bases, with 4 bases sitting between them. This CDR3 has 11 amino acids. From germline, CDR1 is SGHVS and CDR2 FQNEAQ. The CDR3 sequence is CASSLAREQFF. CDR3 sequence (DNA): TGTGCCAGCAGCTTAGCGAGAGAGCAGTTCTTC.

This clone was detected once. The chain links TRBV18 to TRBJ1-1; D call uncertain. Trimming left V 3 bases short and J 1 base short, with 12 bases between. The CDR3 length is 15 residues. From germline, CDR1 is KGHSH and CDR2 LQKENI. The chain's CDR3 is CASSPRSGENTEAFF. CDR3 coding DNA: TGTGCCAGCTCACCTCGGTCAGGAGAGAACACTGAAGCTTTCTTT.

The gene calls are TRBV5-4 and TRBJ2-5; D is unresolved. The CDR3 runs 13 residues. V gave up 2 bases and J gave up 5 bases, with 10 bases separating them. The germline CDR1 and CDR2 sequences are SGHNT and YYREEE (reference sequence). CDR3 amino acids: CASSFFPTETQYF. The DNA of the CDR3 is TGTGCCAGCAGCTTTTTTCCAACGGAGACCCAGTACTTC.

The V call is TRBV28, the J call TRBJ1-1; D ambiguous. This CDR3 comprises 14 residues. V was trimmed by 7 bases and J by 0 bases, leaving 12 bases between them. Per the germline V gene, CDR1 is MDHEN and CDR2 is SYDVKM. The CDR3 sequence: CASTLGPMNTEAFF. In nucleotides, the CDR3 is TGTGCCAGCACCCTGGGTCCTATGAACACTGAAGCTTTCTTT.

V gene TRBV6-6 combines with J gene TRBJ2-1; TRBD2 matches at 11 bases. Germline CDR1 reads MNHNY; CDR2 reads SVGAGI (reference sequence). V was pared by 6 bases and J by 3 bases, with 7 bases of the junction left unmatched. This CDR3 region has 16 residues. Here the CDR3 reads CASSRSGTSGYNEQFF. The CDR3 DNA reads TGTGCCAGCAGCCGATCCGGGACTAGCGGCTACAATGAGCAGTTCTTC.

The chain links TRBV29-1 to TRBJ2-3, with D maybe TRBD2 (7 bases). V was shortened by 5 bases and J by 5 bases, with 17 bases between the two germline ends. The CDR3 is 14 amino acids. The germline CDR1 and CDR2 sequences are SQVTM and ANQGSEA. The CDR3 DNA reads as TGCAGCGTTCAAGGGGGGGGGCGTCGAGATACGCAGTATTTT. The encoded protein is CSVQGGGRRDTQYF.

By frequency in the sample, this clone is medium-sized (0.01 to 0.1%). At the DNA level, this CDR3 is encoded by other sequences in the same sample as well. The chain's CDR3 is CSVHPLSNTEAFF. CDR3 nucleotides: TGCAGCGTTCACCCCTTATCGAACACTGAAGCTTTCTTT. The chain links TRBV29-1 to TRBJ1-1; no firm D call. CDR1 is SQVTM and CDR2 is ANQGSEA in the germline V gene. V was shortened by 5 bases and J by 1 base, with 11 bases between the two germline ends. CDR3 size: 13 residues.

The V call is TRBV2, the J call TRBJ2-1, with a tentative D call TRBD1 (6 bases). V was clipped by 1 base and J by 7 bases, with 14 bases between them. Germline V gives CDR1 SNHLY, CDR2 FYNNEI. The CDR3 is made up of 15 amino acids. The CDR3 nucleotides read TGTGCCAGCAGTGAAGACAGGGCATCTTATAATGAGCAGTTCTTC. It specifies CASSEDRASYNEQFF.

The chain recombines TRBV5-1 with TRBJ1-1; the match to TRBD1 covers 7 bases. V gave up 3 bases and J gave up 3 bases; unmatched junction bases: 8. Germline V gives CDR1 SGHRS, CDR2 YFSETQ. The CDR3 is 15 amino acids. Written as DNA, the CDR3 is TGCGCCAGCAGCTCTAAGGGGGCTGCGGACACTGAAGCTTTCTTT. Translating gives CASSSKGAADTEAFF. Full variable domain (missing parts from reference TRBV5-1 and TRBJ1-1): KAGVTQTPRYLIKTRGQQVTLSCSPISGHRSVSWYQQTPGQGLQFLFEYFSETQRNKGNFPGRFSGRQFSNSRSEMNVSTLELGDSALYLCASSSKGAADTEAFFGQGTRLTVV.

This clone was found once. CDR3 protein: CAWSLGGWTEAFF. The CDR3 nucleotides read TGTGCCTGGAGTTTGGGGGGTTGGACTGAAGCTTTCTTT. The J gene is TRBJ1-1, the V gene TRBV30; the D gene is possibly TRBD1 (5 bases). This CDR3 comprises 13 residues. The germline gives CDR1 GTSNPN, CDR2 SVGIG (reference sequence). The ends were cut back, 2 bases at V and 5 bases at J, with 12 bases in the middle. Using reference TRBV30 and TRBJ1-1 for the parts outside the CDR3, the full variable domain is SQTIHQWPATLVQPVGSPLSLECTVEGTSNPNLYWYRQAAGRGLQLLFYSVGIGQISSEVPQNLSASRPQDRQFILSSKKLLLSDSGFYLCAWSLGGWTEAFFGQGTRLTVV.